Shown below are 14 T cell receptor beta chains from a single sample sequenced in a study of T cells in localized non-small cell lung cancer. Assay used: immunoSEQ multiplex PCR; TCRdb lists only in-frame clones, some missing. The sample records around 24,000 clones, approximately 88% being singletons. This specimen consisted of peripheral blood, obtained before any cancer treatment. The receptors were gathered from a man between 35 and 75 years old with stage I squamous cell lung carcinoma.

This clone was picked up one time. The genes are TRBV18 and TRBJ2-2, with D perhaps TRBD1 (6 bases). The V and J ends lost 0 bases and 8 bases respectively, with 13 bases between them. CDR1 is KGHSH and CDR2 is LQKENI in the germline V gene. CDR3 size: 15 residues. This CDR3 is CASSPPTEQGGELFF. As DNA, the CDR3 is TGTGCCAGCTCACCACCGACGGAACAGGGAGGGGAGCTGTTTTTT.

This rearrangement joins TRBV19 to TRBJ1-6; D is unclear. This CDR3 region has 14 residues. Trimming cost V 10 bases and J 7 bases, with 17 bases left between them. Germline CDR1 is LNHDA and CDR2 is SQIVND (reference sequence). DNA for the CDR3: TGTGCCACCACCATGGGAAGGGCCAATTCACCCCTCCACTTT. Its protein product is CATTMGRANSPLHF.

This clone showed up just once. The genes are TRBV29-1 and TRBJ2-1; D remains ambiguous. Looked up from germline, CDR1 is SQVTM and CDR2 is ANQGSEA. V was shortened by 7 bases and J by 3 bases, with 7 bases between the two germline ends. The CDR3 loop spans 11 amino acids. CDR3 coding DNA: TGCAGCGCCGACGACTACAATGAGCAGTTCTTC. Protein product: CSADDYNEQFF.

The V call is TRBV7-3, the J call TRBJ1-1, with a weak D call TRBD1 (6 bases). V was clipped by 5 bases and J by 6 bases, with 13 bases between them. The CDR3 has 13 residues. CDR1 and CDR2 (germline): SGHTA, FQGTGA. The CDR3 DNA reads as TGTGCCAGCAGCCCCCACAGGGCGTCTGAAGCTTTCTTT. Protein product: CASSPHRASEAFF.

With regard to this clone: At one end the junction does not follow the germline gene, possibly because of a read error. The chain recombines TRBV6-1 with TRBJ2-7, with TRBD1 matching over 7 bases. Germline V gene sequence: CDR1 MNHNS, CDR2 SASEGT. This CDR3 region has 15 residues. The chain's CDR3 is CASNEQGSAWDEQYF. The CDR3 bases are TGTGCCAGCAATGAACAGGGGTCTGCCTGGGACGAGCAGTACTTC.

This rearrangement joins TRBV14 to TRBJ1-2; no definite D call. The CDR3 is 14 amino acids. In germline, CDR1 is SGHDN, CDR2 FVKESK. Trimming removed 4 bases at V and 8 bases at J, with 17 bases between. The CDR3 region has the DNA TGTGCCAGCAGCCCCCGGGGAACGGCTTTCGGCTACACCTTC. This sequence encodes CASSPRGTAFGYTF.

This chain connects TRBV6-6 to TRBJ1-2; 11 nucleotides align to TRBD1. V lost 6 bases to trimming and J lost 6 bases; unmatched junction nucleotides: 6. The CDR3 consists of 14 residues. The germline CDR1 and CDR2 sequences are MNHNY and SVGAGI (reference sequence). CDR3 loop: CASSPDRGPDGYTF. The CDR3 coding sequence is TGTGCCAGCAGCCCGGACAGGGGGCCGGATGGCTACACCTTC.

V usage is TRBV5-1 and J usage is TRBJ2-7, with D perhaps TRBD1 or TRBD2 (5 bases each). The V gene's germline CDR1 is SGHRS and CDR2 YFSETQ. The ends were cut back, 7 bases at V and 4 bases at J, with 12 bases in the middle. The CDR3 has 12 amino acids. CDR3 region: CASGDGDYEQYF. DNA for the CDR3: TGCGCCAGCGGGGACGGGGATTACGAGCAGTACTTC.

This clone was seen a handful of times. The chain is built from TRBV21-1 and TRBJ1-5; the table's D call, TRBD1, has no DNA check behind it. TRBV21-1 is a pseudogene. CDR3 length equals 17 residues. CDR3 nucleotides: TGTGCCAGCAGCAAAGCCGGCAAGGGGGCAAACGATCAGCCCCAGCATTTT. Encoded protein: CASSKAGKGANDQPQHF.

This chain connects TRBV25-1 to TRBJ1-1, with D maybe TRBD1 (5 bases). Trimming cost V 3 bases and J 6 bases, with 26 bases left between them. Germline V CDR1 and CDR2: MGHDK, SYGVNS. This CDR3 comprises 18 residues. As DNA, the CDR3 is TGTGCCAGCAGTGATTATTCCTCGGGACCCGCTAATCTCGCTGAAGCTTTCTTT. Translated, it gives CASSDYSSGPANLAEAFF.

The rearrangement uses TRBV4-1 and TRBJ2-3, with 7 bases identical to TRBD2. The junction had 6 bases not matched to a gene; V was cut back by 0 bases and J by 9 bases. This CDR3 contains 14 residues. Germline-derived CDR1 and CDR2 are MGHRA and YSYEKL. Here the CDR3 reads CASSQEDGGRTQYF. In nucleotides, the CDR3 is TGCGCCAGCAGCCAAGAGGACGGGGGGAGGACGCAGTATTTT.

The chain is built from TRBV2 and TRBJ2-7; D perhaps matches TRBD2 (5 bases). Germline CDR1 is SNHLY and CDR2 is FYNNEI. The CDR3 is made up of 12 amino acids. V lost 7 bases, J lost 5 bases, and 12 bases lay in between. The DNA for the CDR3 is TGTGCCAGCAAGGGAGCGCCCCACGAGCAGTACTTC. Amino acids: CASKGAPHEQYF. Full variable domain (rest looked up from reference TRBV2 and TRBJ2-7): EPEVTQTPSHQVTQMGQEVILRCVPISNHLYFYWYRQILGQKVEFLVSFYNNEISEKSEIFDDQFSVERPDGSNFTLKIRSTKLEDSAMYFCASKGAPHEQYFGPGTRLTVT.

The chain has TRBV7-2 and TRBJ2-7, with no clear D. The CDR3 consists of 14 residues. Germline V gene sequence: CDR1 SGHTA, CDR2 FQGNSA. Trimming removed 4 bases at V and 0 bases at J, with 10 bases between. The CDR3, as DNA: TGTGCCAGCAGCTGGCAGGTGATCTCCTACGAGCAGTACTTC. This sequence encodes CASSWQVISYEQYF.

This clone is a singleton in its sample. CDR3 in DNA: TGTGCCAGCAGCAAAAGGCAACTAGCGGGGAACTCCTACGAGCAGTACTTC. Protein: CASSKRQLAGNSYEQYF. The chain is built from TRBV21-1 and TRBJ2-7; no check of the table's D call, TRBD2, against the DNA was made. TRBV21-1 is shown as a pseudogene. This CDR3 spans 17 amino acids.